This TCR beta chain was retrieved from a study of blood T cell repertoires in COVID-19. Clones were sequenced by immunoSEQ multiplex PCR, and TCRdb holds only the in-frame ones, with some missing. The sample shows around 200,000 clones, around 85% of them seen only once. The CDR3 is 16 amino acids. V was trimmed by 5 bases and J by 5 bases, leaving 19 bases between them. From germline, CDR1 is LNHDA and CDR2 SQIVND (reference sequence). Sequencing used peripheral blood. The clonotype was recovered from a man in his forties or fifties with acute or convalescent COVID-19. V is TRBV19 and J is TRBJ2-1; TRBD2 is a possible D gene (5 bases). CDR3 protein: CASSPRSVPANNEQFF. CDR3 DNA sequence: TGTGCCAGTAGTCCCCGTAGCGTCCCCGCTAACAATGAGCAGTTCTTC. Combining the CDR3 with reference TRBV19 and TRBJ2-1 gives the whole variable domain DGGITQSPKYLFRKEGQNVTLSCEQNLNHDAMYWYRQDPGQGLRLIYYSQIVNDFQKGDIAEGYSVSREKKESFPLTVTSAQKNPTAFYLCASSPRSVPANNEQFFGPGTRLTVL.